The 23 T cell receptor beta chains in this list originate from one sample, sequenced in a study of OX40 agonist ivuxolimab in advanced cancers. Only in-frame clones appear in the TCRdb table, and some are missing; sequencing was by immunoSEQ multiplex PCR. This sample has about 22,000 clones, with roughly four fifths found just once. The source material was CD4+ or CD8+ T cells sorted from blood, sampled in a trial of the OX40 agonist ivuxolimab. These receptors were taken from an adult with an advanced solid tumor such as melanoma, head and neck, liver or kidney cancer.

J is TRBJ2-7 and V is TRBV28, with D tentatively TRBD1 (5 bases). Germline CDR1 reads MDHEN; CDR2 reads SYDVKM. This CDR3 region has 15 residues. V shed 3 bases and J shed 0 bases, with 12 bases lying between them. This CDR3 reads CASSFRGYSSYEQYF. CDR3 DNA sequence: TGTGCCAGCAGTTTTAGGGGTTACAGCTCCTACGAGCAGTACTTC. The variable domain in full, with the rest retrieved from reference TRBV28 and TRBJ2-7, is DVKVTQSSRYLVKRTGEKVFLECVQDMDHENMFWYRQDPGLGLRLIYFSYDVKMKEKGDIPEGYSVSREKKERFSLILESASTNQTSMYLCASSFRGYSSYEQYFGPGTRLTVT.

The chain couples TRBV28 to TRBJ2-2, with TRBD1 matching over 9 bases. The germline V gene has CDR1 MDHEN and CDR2 SYDVKM. The CDR3 has 17 amino acids. V shed 5 bases, J shed 7 bases, and the junction held 14 bases outside the gene matches. CDR3 in amino acids: CASSQMIGTGSVGELFF. In DNA, the CDR3 is TGTGCCAGCAGTCAGATGATCGGGACAGGGAGTGTCGGGGAGCTGTTTTTT.

V is TRBV7-2 and J is TRBJ2-7; D remains ambiguous. Germline V gives CDR1 SGHTA, CDR2 FQGNSA. The ends were cut back, 3 bases at V and 4 bases at J, with 10 bases in the middle. There are 13 residues in the CDR3. Here the CDR3 DNA reads TGTGCCAGCAGCTTGCCCTACTCGTACGAGCAGTACTTC. This translates into CASSLPYSYEQYF.

This chain uses TRBV6-5 with TRBJ1-1; no clear D gene. Deletions cut 1 base from V and 3 bases from J, with 15 bases between. The CDR3 is 16 amino acids. Germline-derived CDR1 and CDR2 are MNHEY and SVGAGI. In DNA, the CDR3 is TGTGCCAGCAGTTACTACGAGGCCCGTGGGGACACTGAAGCTTTCTTT. It translates to CASSYYEARGDTEAFF.

The chain joins TRBV13 to TRBJ1-5; no firm D call. Germline assignment: CDR1 PRHDT and CDR2 FYEKMQ (reference sequence). V was trimmed by 7 bases and J by 6 bases, leaving 13 bases between them. The CDR3 has 13 amino acids. Here the CDR3 reads CASTIAGSQPQHF. CDR3 nucleotides: TGTGCCAGCACCATAGCTGGGAGTCAGCCCCAGCATTTT.

The chain employs TRBV6-5 and TRBJ2-2, with no clear D. CDR3 length: 15 residues. V was shortened by 7 bases and J by 5 bases, with 17 bases between the two germline ends. Germline lookup yields CDR1 MNHEY and CDR2 SVGAGI. CDR3 residues: CASKKGWTVTGELFF. CDR3 nucleotides: TGTGCCAGCAAAAAGGGCTGGACGGTAACCGGGGAGCTGTTTTTT.

The chain links TRBV19 to TRBJ1-5; no clear D gene. The V gene lost 7 bases and the J gene lost 2 bases, with 12 bases spanning the gap. The CDR3 runs to 14 residues. Germline CDR1 is LNHDA and CDR2 is SQIVND (reference sequence). The CDR3 DNA is TGTGCCAGTAAGTCGGTGCTAGGCAATCAGCCCCAGCATTTT. It codes for CASKSVLGNQPQHF.

A single count supports this clone. The chain combines TRBV9 with TRBJ1-2; 8 bases fit TRBD1. The CDR3 sequence is 13 residues long. Germline V gene data show CDR1 as SGDLS and CDR2 as YYNGEE. J gave up 6 bases and V 0 bases, and 1 base lay outside the gene matches. The CDR3 spells CASSVGQGHGYTF. The CDR3 nucleotides read TGTGCCAGCAGCGTAGGACAGGGGCATGGCTACACCTTC.

This chain joins TRBV2 and TRBJ1-3; D possibly corresponds to TRBD1 (5 bases). The CDR3 spans 14 residues. V was clipped by 4 bases and J by 0 bases, with 7 bases between them. Germline assignment: CDR1 SNHLY and CDR2 FYNNEI. Written as DNA, the CDR3 is TGTGCCAGCAGTGGGGGGTTCTCTGGAAACACCATATATTTT. It translates to CASSGGFSGNTIYF.

The chain combines TRBV9 with TRBJ2-7, with TRBD1 identical over 7 bases. Trimming at V came to 1 base and at J to 2 bases, leaving 6 bases not matched to a gene. Germline CDR1 SGDLS, CDR2 YYNGEE. This CDR3 is 15 amino acids long. This chain's CDR3 is CASSVTGDSTYEQYF. The CDR3 DNA follows: TGTGCCAGCAGCGTAACCGGGGACAGTACCTACGAGCAGTACTTC.

V gene TRBV9 combines with J gene TRBJ2-6; D is perhaps TRBD2 (5 bases). The CDR3 totals 18 residues. V lost 4 bases, J lost 3 bases, and 20 bases lay in between. Germline V gene lookup returns CDR1 SGDLS and CDR2 YYNGEE. In DNA form, the CDR3 reads TGTGCCAGCAGCCCCTACCCCCCGGGGTGGTTTGGGGCCAACGTCCTGACTTTC. It translates to CASSPYPPGWFGANVLTF.

The chain has TRBV9 and TRBJ2-7, with TRBD1 identical over 9 bases. The CDR3 spans 15 residues. CDR1 and CDR2 from the germline V gene are SGDLS and YYNGEE. The J segment lost 3 bases and the V segment lost 0 bases, leaving 4 bases of the junction unmatched. CDR3 nucleotide sequence: TGTGCCAGCAGCGTAGGGACAGGGGACTTCTACGAGCAGTACTTC. It codes for CASSVGTGDFYEQYF.

Only a few counts were recorded for this clone. V gene TRBV11-2 combines with J gene TRBJ2-5; D is perhaps TRBD1 or TRBD2 (5 bases each). The germline gives CDR1 SGHAT, CDR2 FQNNGV. Trimming took 5 bases from V and 0 from J, leaving 10 bases between them. The CDR3 consists of 14 residues. CDR3 in amino acids: CASSQGVYQETQYF. In nucleotides, the CDR3 is TGTGCCAGCAGCCAGGGAGTTTACCAAGAGACCCAGTACTTC.

The V call is TRBV19, the J call TRBJ1-2, with 9 bases fitting TRBD1. This CDR3 has 16 amino acids. J lost 2 bases, V lost 4 bases, and 8 bases had no gene match. Germline CDR1 LNHDA, CDR2 SQIVND (reference sequence). CDR3 sequence (DNA): TGTGCCAGTAGTACAACCGGGACAGGGTCGAACTATGGCTACACCTTC. Its protein is CASSTTGTGSNYGYTF.

The rearrangement joins TRBV27 to TRBJ1-5; D gene ambiguous. CDR3 size: 13 residues. Germline CDR1 MNHEY, CDR2 SMNVEV (reference sequence). The V end was cut by 4 bases, the J end by 4 bases, with 8 bases between. The CDR3 loop is CASSSSSNQPQHF. CDR3 bases: TGTGCCAGCAGTTCCTCCAGTAATCAGCCCCAGCATTTT.

This clone appeared a single time. V usage is TRBV6-5 and J usage is TRBJ2-1; D is uncertain. Trimming removed 5 bases from V and 8 bases from J, with 16 bases in between. The germline gives CDR1 MNHEY, CDR2 SVGAGI. This CDR3 spans 14 amino acids. In DNA, the CDR3 is TGTGCCAGCAGTCTGCGTCCTTGGGCCGATGAGCAGTTCTTC. Its protein product is CASSLRPWADEQFF.

The chain carries TRBV10-3 and TRBJ2-7; no firm D call. The V end was cut by 3 bases, the J end by 5 bases, with 11 bases between. This CDR3 region has 13 residues. Germline-derived CDR1 and CDR2 are ENHRY and SYGVKD. CDR3 in amino acids: CAISDEERHEQYF. The CDR3 DNA reads TGTGCCATCAGTGACGAGGAGAGACACGAGCAGTACTTC.

This clone was observed once. The chain is built from TRBV5-6 and TRBJ2-3; TRBD1 aligns across 11 bases. V gave up 8 bases and J gave up 5 bases; unmatched junction bases: 10. Germline lookup yields CDR1 SGHDT and CDR2 YYEEEE. CDR3 length equals 15 residues. CDR3 region: CARRPHGTGGDTQYF. CDR3 nucleotides: TGTGCCAGACGCCCCCACGGGACAGGGGGAGATACGCAGTATTTT.

The rearrangement joins TRBV7-9 to TRBJ1-2, with 9 nucleotides matching TRBD1. CDR1 and CDR2 from the germline V gene are SEHNR and FQNEAQ (reference sequence). V was clipped by 5 bases and J by 4 bases; unmatched bases: 5. The CDR3 totals 14 residues. The CDR3 loop is CASSETGGGYGYTF. The CDR3 DNA reads TGTGCCAGCAGCGAAACAGGGGGCGGCTATGGCTACACCTTC.

The rearrangement joins TRBV6-1 to TRBJ1-1; D remains ambiguous. CDR1 MNHNS and CDR2 SASEGT come from the germline V gene. The CDR3 consists of 14 residues. The ends were cut back, 3 bases at V and 3 bases at J, with 11 bases in the middle. The CDR3 nucleotides are TGTGCCAGCAGTGATAATCTTGAGGACACTGAAGCTTTCTTT. Protein sequence: CASSDNLEDTEAFF.

This clone came up a few times. The chain couples TRBV4-1 to TRBJ1-1, with TRBD1 as a possible D gene (5 bases). CDR3 size: 14 residues. Germline V CDR1 and CDR2: MGHRA, YSYEKL. V was clipped by 3 bases and J by 5 bases, with 13 bases between them. In nucleotides, the CDR3 is TGCGCCAGCAGCCATGGCCTAGAGGGGACTGAAGCTTTCTTT. Amino acids: CASSHGLEGTEAFF.

The chain combines TRBV4-1 with TRBJ2-7; a weak D match, TRBD2 (6 bases). From germline, CDR1 is MGHRA and CDR2 YSYEKL. Deletions cut 3 bases from V and 0 bases from J, with 15 bases between. The CDR3 runs to 16 residues. The CDR3 loop is CASSHLGAGSSYEQYF. CDR3 coding DNA: TGCGCCAGCAGCCACCTCGGGGCGGGGAGCTCCTACGAGCAGTACTTC.

This clone was recorded a few times. The chain joins TRBV9 to TRBJ2-2, with 12 bases matching TRBD2. This CDR3 contains 15 residues. The trim removed 4 bases at V and 6 bases at J, leaving 4 bases unmatched. Germline V lookup: CDR1 SGDLS, CDR2 YYNGEE. CDR3 sequence reads: CASSTTSGGAGELFF. As DNA, the CDR3 is TGTGCCAGCAGCACGACTAGCGGGGGAGCCGGGGAGCTGTTTTTT.